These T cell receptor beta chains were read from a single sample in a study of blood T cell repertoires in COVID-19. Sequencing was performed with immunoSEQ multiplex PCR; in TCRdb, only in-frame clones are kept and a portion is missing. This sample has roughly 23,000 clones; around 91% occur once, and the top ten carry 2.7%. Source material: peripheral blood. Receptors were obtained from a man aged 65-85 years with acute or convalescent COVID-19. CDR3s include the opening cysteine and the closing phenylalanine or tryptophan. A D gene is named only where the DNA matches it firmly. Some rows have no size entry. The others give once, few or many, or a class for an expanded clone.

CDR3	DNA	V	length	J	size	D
CASTSQPGVGSPLHF	TGTGCCAGTACCTCCCAACCGGGGGTGGGTTCACCCCTCCACTTT	TRBV19	15	TRBJ1-6	.	.
CASNPGLAIAEYEQFF	TGTGCCAGTAATCCGGGACTAGCTATAGCCGAATATGAGCAGTTCTTC	TRBV19	16	TRBJ2-1	.	TRBD2
CASIKGAGEKLFF	TGTGCCAGCATAAAGGGGGCGGGAGAAAAACTGTTTTTT	TRBV21-1	13	TRBJ1-4	.	.
CASSLAPRSYRDYDYGYTF	TGTGCCAGCAGCTTAGCCCCAAGGTCCTACAGGGACTACGACTATGGCTACACCTTC	TRBV7-8	19	TRBJ1-2	.	.
CASSQGGSGKADTQYF	TGCGCCAGCAGCCAAGGAGGTAGCGGGAAGGCAGATACGCAGTATTTT	TRBV4-1	16	TRBJ2-3	.	TRBD2
CASSKVTAGTRLSTGELFF	TGTGCCAGCAGCAAAGTCACGGCAGGGACACGGTTAAGCACCGGGGAGCTGTTTTTT	TRBV21-1	19	TRBJ2-2	.	.
CASSLGGTPNTEAFF	TGTGCCAGCAGCTTAGGTGGGACACCGAACACTGAAGCTTTCTTT	TRBV11-2	15	TRBJ1-1	.	.
CASSYGQGVLDTIYF	TGTGCCAGCAGTTACGGACAGGGAGTCTTAGACACCATATATTTT	TRBV2	15	TRBJ1-3	.	TRBD1
CASSLPGLGQFEAFF	TGTGCCAGCAGTTTACCTGGACTCGGACAGTTTGAAGCTTTCTTT	TRBV28	15	TRBJ1-1	.	.
CASSRGVFYEQYF	TGTGCCAGCAGCCGGGGAGTTTTTTACGAGCAGTACTTC	TRBV6-5	13	TRBJ2-7	once	.
CASSLARDREEHTEAFF	TGTGCCAGCAGCTTGGCCCGGGACAGGGAGGAGCACACTGAAGCTTTCTTT	TRBV5-6	17	TRBJ1-1	.	TRBD1
CASSSGQGRTDTQYF	TGTGCCAGCAGCTCCGGACAGGGACGGACAGATACGCAGTATTTT	TRBV5-4	15	TRBJ2-3	.	TRBD1
CASSQIVGDRAYEQYF	TGCGCCAGCAGCCAAATTGTAGGAGACAGGGCATACGAGCAGTACTTC	TRBV4-3	16	TRBJ2-7	.	TRBD1
CASSATGIQPQHF	TGTGCCAGTAGTGCGACAGGGATCCAGCCCCAGCATTTT	TRBV19	13	TRBJ1-5	.	TRBD1
CASSPVNFGEKLFF	TGTGCCAGCAGCCCCGTGAACTTCGGTGAAAAACTGTTTTTT	TRBV6-2/TRBV6-3	14	TRBJ1-4	once	.
CATTRGGDYGYTF	TGTGCCACTACCCGTGGAGGGGACTATGGCTACACCTTC	TRBV2	13	TRBJ1-2	.	.
CACRNYPANYGYTF	TGTGCCTGCAGGAATTACCCAGCTAACTATGGCTACACCTTC	TRBV6-5	14	TRBJ1-2	once	.
CASSLWATGELFF	TGTGCCAGCAGTTTATGGGCGACCGGGGAGCTGTTTTTT	TRBV27	13	TRBJ2-2	.	.
CSVTDSLSPEAFF	TGCAGCGTGACCGACAGTCTAAGCCCTGAAGCTTTCTTT	TRBV29-1	13	TRBJ1-1	.	.
CASSIVAGGVSGNTIYF	TGTGCCAGTAGTATAGTTGCAGGGGGCGTCTCTGGAAACACCATATATTTT	TRBV19	17	TRBJ1-3	.	TRBD1
CASRQMYTEAFF	TGTGCCAGCAGACAGATGTACACTGAAGCTTTCTTT	TRBV6-5	12	TRBJ1-1	.	.
CASSPASAQFGEQFF	TGTGCCAGCTCACCAGCCAGTGCACAGTTCGGTGAGCAGTTCTTC	TRBV18	15	TRBJ2-1	.	.
CASSLTGTSEQYF	TGTGCCAGCAGCCTCACGGGTACTTCCGAGCAGTACTTC	TRBV9	13	TRBJ2-7	.	.
CASGLAPLSGANVLTF	TGTGCCAGCGGACTAGCCCCCCTCTCTGGGGCCAACGTCCTGACTTTC	TRBV28	16	TRBJ2-6	once	TRBD2
CASSVQGNADYEQYF	TGTGCCAGCAGCGTACAGGGGAACGCGGACTACGAGCAGTACTTC	TRBV7-2	15	TRBJ2-7	.	TRBD1
CASSLGAPIPEAFF	TGTGCCAGCAGCTTGGGAGCTCCGATCCCTGAAGCTTTCTTT	TRBV5-4	14	TRBJ1-1	.	.
CASSEGLQTNTGELFF	TGTGCCAGCAGCGAAGGACTCCAAACGAACACCGGGGAGCTGTTTTTT	TRBV9	16	TRBJ2-2	.	.
CASSLGTVKSYEQYF	TGTGCCAGCTCACTAGGGACAGTAAAATCCTACGAGCAGTACTTC	TRBV18	15	TRBJ2-7	.	TRBD1
CASNWGGSDYEQYF	TGCGCCAGCAATTGGGGAGGCTCAGACTACGAGCAGTACTTC	TRBV10-2	14	TRBJ2-7	.	.
CASSFEGGPSGANVLTF	TGTGCCAGCAGTTTTGAGGGCGGCCCTTCTGGGGCCAACGTCCTGACTTTC	TRBV27	17	TRBJ2-6	.	.
CASSFDKRQPQHF	TGTGCCAGCAGCTTTGACAAAAGACAGCCCCAGCATTTT	TRBV7-8	13	TRBJ1-5	.	.
CASSRTDSYEQYF	TGTGCCAGCTCAAGGACAGATTCCTACGAGCAGTACTTC	TRBV18	13	TRBJ2-7	.	.
CASSLLFAGPEQFF	TGTGCCAGTAGTCTCCTATTCGCGGGACCTGAGCAGTTCTTC	TRBV19	14	TRBJ2-1	.	.
CASSPGLGEQFF	TGTGCCAGCAGTCCAGGACTCGGGGAGCAGTTCTTC	TRBV12-3/TRBV12-4	12	TRBJ2-1	.	.
CATSEFRSGANVLTF	TGTGCCACCAGTGAGTTCCGCTCTGGGGCCAACGTCCTGACTTTC	TRBV24-1	15	TRBJ2-6	.	.
CATSGTGYTF	TGTGCCACATCAGGCACGGGCTACACCTTC	TRBV28	10	TRBJ1-2	.	.
CASSLELAGETEQFF	TGTGCCAGCAGCTTAGAGCTAGCGGGAGAGACTGAGCAGTTCTTC	TRBV7-2	15	TRBJ2-1	.	TRBD2
CASRLPHTAGTSGGGCEQFF	TGTGCAAGTCGCTTACCACACACCGCTGGAACTAGCGGGGGGGGGTGTGAGCAGTTCTTC	TRBV12-2	20	TRBJ2-1	.	.
CASSLTGDYGYTF	TGCGCCAGCAGTCTGACAGGAGACTATGGCTACACCTTC	TRBV4-3	13	TRBJ1-2	.	.
CASSSGPGNTIYF	TGTGCCAGCAGCTCAGGGCCTGGAAACACCATATATTTT	TRBV7-6	13	TRBJ1-3	.	.
CASRWGGRAEAFF	TGTGCCAGCAGGTGGGGGGGAAGGGCTGAAGCTTTCTTT	TRBV6-5	13	TRBJ1-1	once	.
CASSGGTFQPQHF	TGTGCCAGCAGTGGCGGGACTTTTCAGCCCCAGCATTTT	TRBV6-6	13	TRBJ1-5	.	.
CASSWAFRGGDEQFF	TGTGCCAGCAGTTGGGCCTTTCGGGGGGGCGATGAGCAGTTCTTC	TRBV6-2/TRBV6-3	15	TRBJ2-1	few	TRBD2
CASSLSGGRRAFF	TGTGCCAGCAGTTTATCGGGAGGGCGTCGAGCTTTCTTT	TRBV27	13	TRBJ1-1	.	.
CASSLRSGWNYGYTF	TGTGCCAGCAGTTTAAGATCGGGGTGGAACTATGGCTACACCTTC	TRBV28	15	TRBJ1-2	.	.
CASRGSGSSYNEQFF	TGTGCCAGCAGGGGGAGCGGGAGTTCCTACAATGAGCAGTTCTTC	TRBV27	15	TRBJ2-1	.	TRBD2
CASSVDTGTYNEQFF	TGTGCCAGCAGCGTAGACACAGGGACCTACAATGAGCAGTTCTTC	TRBV9	15	TRBJ2-1	.	.
CASSIADTQYF	TGTGCCAGTAGTATAGCTGATACGCAGTATTTT	TRBV19	11	TRBJ2-3	few	.
CASSLGGQRYSPLHF	TGTGCCAGCAGCTTGGGGGGACAGAGATATTCACCCCTCCACTTT	TRBV7-9	15	TRBJ1-6	few	TRBD1
CASSSTTLVRGELFF	TGCGCCAGCAGCTCGACTACACTAGTTCGCGGGGAGCTGTTTTTT	TRBV5-1	15	TRBJ2-2	.	.
CATSDGGITGELFF	TGTGCCACCAGTGATGGGGGGATCACCGGGGAGCTGTTTTTT	TRBV24-1	14	TRBJ2-2	.	.
CASSLSTTDNSPLHF	TGTGCCAGCAGTTTATCGACGACAGATAATTCACCCCTCCACTTT	TRBV27	15	TRBJ1-6	.	.
CASSPQGTGNTIYF	TGTGCCAGCTCACCCCAGGGGACTGGAAACACCATATATTTT	TRBV18	14	TRBJ1-3	.	.
CASSNRPGQANQPQHF	TGTGCCAGCAGTAATCGACCGGGACAGGCCAATCAGCCCCAGCATTTT	TRBV27	16	TRBJ1-5	once	TRBD1